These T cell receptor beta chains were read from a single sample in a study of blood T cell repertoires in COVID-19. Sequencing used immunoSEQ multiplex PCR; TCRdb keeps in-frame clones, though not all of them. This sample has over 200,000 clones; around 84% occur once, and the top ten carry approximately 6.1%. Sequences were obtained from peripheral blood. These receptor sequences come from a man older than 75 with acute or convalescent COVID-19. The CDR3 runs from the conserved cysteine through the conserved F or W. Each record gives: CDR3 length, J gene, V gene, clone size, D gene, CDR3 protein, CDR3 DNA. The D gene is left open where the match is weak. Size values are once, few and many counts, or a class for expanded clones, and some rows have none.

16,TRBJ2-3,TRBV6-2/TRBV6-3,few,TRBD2,CASSSRLAGDSDTQYF,TGTGCCAGCAGTTCTAGACTAGCGGGAGACTCAGATACGCAGTATTTT
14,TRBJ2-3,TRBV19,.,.,CASSSTTSTDTQYF,TGTGCCAGTAGTTCCACGACAAGCACAGATACGCAGTATTTT
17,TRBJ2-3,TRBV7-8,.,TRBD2,CASSLSVSGRGTDTQYF,TGTGCCAGCAGCTTAAGCGTTAGCGGGAGAGGTACAGATACGCAGTATTTT
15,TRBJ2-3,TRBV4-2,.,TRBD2,CASSQGTSEGDTQYF,TGTGCCAGCAGCCAAGGGACTAGCGAGGGAGATACGCAGTATTTT
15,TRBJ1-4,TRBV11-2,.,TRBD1,CASTARQGAIGKLFF,TGTGCCAGCACCGCCCGACAGGGGGCTATTGGAAAACTGTTTTTT
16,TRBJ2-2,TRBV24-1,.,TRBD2,CATSDASGRNTGELFF,TGTGCCACCAGTGACGCTAGCGGGAGAAACACCGGGGAGCTGTTTTTT
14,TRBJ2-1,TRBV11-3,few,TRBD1,CASREGTAYNEQFF,TGTGCCAGCAGGGAAGGGACAGCCTACAATGAGCAGTTCTTC
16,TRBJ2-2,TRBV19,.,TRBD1,CASSAHTGGRGGELFF,TGTGCCAGTAGTGCCCACACAGGGGGCAGAGGCGGGGAGCTGTTTTTT
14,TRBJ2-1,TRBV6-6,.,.,CASSYDQGYNEQFF,TGTGCCAGCAGTTACGATCAGGGTTACAATGAGCAGTTCTTC
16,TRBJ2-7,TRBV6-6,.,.,CASSYSLSGVLNEQYF,TGTGCCAGCAGTTACTCGCTTTCCGGGGTCTTAAACGAGCAGTACTTC
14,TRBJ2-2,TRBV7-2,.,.,CASSLGGATGELFF,TGTGCCAGCAGCTTAGGTGGAGCCACCGGGGAGCTGTTTTTT
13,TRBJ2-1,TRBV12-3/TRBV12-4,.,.,CASSLYPYNEQFF,TGTGCCAGCAGTTTATATCCCTACAATGAGCAGTTCTTC
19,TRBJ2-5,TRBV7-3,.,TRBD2,CASSPDGPASGTPQETQYF,TGTGCCAGCAGCCCCGACGGACCGGCTAGCGGGACCCCCCAAGAGACCCAGTACTTC
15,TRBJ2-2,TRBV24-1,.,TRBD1,CATSETGGRTGELFF,TGTGCCACCAGTGAAACAGGGGGCCGAACCGGGGAGCTGTTTTTT
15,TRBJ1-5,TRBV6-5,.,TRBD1,CASRTPTGGNQPQHF,TGTGCCAGCAGAACTCCGACAGGGGGCAATCAGCCCCAGCATTTT
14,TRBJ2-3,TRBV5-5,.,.,CASSLEIGLLTQYF,TGTGCCAGCAGCTTGGAGATCGGGTTATTAACGCAGTATTTT
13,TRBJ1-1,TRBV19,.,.,CASSIQGGTEAFF,TGTGCCAGTAGTATTCAGGGTGGCACTGAAGCTTTCTTT
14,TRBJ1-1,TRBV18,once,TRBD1,CASSLPPGQGLTFF,TGTGCCAGCTCACTCCCTCCGGGACAGGGGTTGACTTTCTTT
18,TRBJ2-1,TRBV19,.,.,CASSINSGPTIGDNEQFF,TGTGCCAGTAGTATAAACTCCGGGCCTACCATCGGGGACAATGAGCAGTTCTTC
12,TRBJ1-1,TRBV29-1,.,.,CSGRQVNTEAFF,TGCAGCGGCCGACAGGTGAACACTGAAGCTTTCTTT
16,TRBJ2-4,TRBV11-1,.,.,CASSLEADSGKNIQYF,TGTGCCAGCAGCTTAGAGGCGGATTCCGGAAAAAACATTCAGTACTTC
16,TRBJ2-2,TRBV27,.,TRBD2,CASSPRTRRNTGELFF,TGTGCCAGCAGTCCTCGGACTAGACGGAACACCGGGGAGCTGTTTTTT
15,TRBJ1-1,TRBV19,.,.,CASSIGLGASSEAFF,TGTGCCAGTAGTATCGGTTTGGGGGCTTCGAGTGAAGCTTTCTTT
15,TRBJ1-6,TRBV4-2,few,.,CASSPSGTINSPLHF,TGTGCCAGCAGCCCCTCCGGGACAATTAATTCACCCCTCCACTTT
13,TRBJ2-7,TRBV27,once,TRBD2,CASRTSGSYEQYF,TGTGCCAGCAGGACTAGCGGTAGCTACGAGCAGTACTTC
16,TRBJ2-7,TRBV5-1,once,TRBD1,CASSPGQGGTLYEQYF,TGCGCCAGCAGCCCGGGACAGGGGGGTACTCTTTACGAGCAGTACTTC
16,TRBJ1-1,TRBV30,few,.,CAWSVLTGTPNTEAFF,TGTGCCTGGAGTGTACTTACAGGCACCCCGAACACTGAAGCTTTCTTT
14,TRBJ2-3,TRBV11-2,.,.,CASSLGTDTDTQYF,TGTGCCAGCAGCTTAGGGACAGACACAGATACGCAGTATTTT
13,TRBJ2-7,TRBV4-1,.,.,CASSQVYGYEQYF,TGCGCCAGCAGCCAAGTTTACGGCTACGAGCAGTACTTC
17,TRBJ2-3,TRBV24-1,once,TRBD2,CATSDHLLRESTDTQYF,TGTGCCACCAGTGATCACCTTCTGCGGGAGAGCACAGATACGCAGTATTTT
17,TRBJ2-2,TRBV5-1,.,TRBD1,CASSLQDRGLNTGELFF,TGCGCCAGCAGCTTGCAGGACAGGGGTTTGAACACCGGGGAGCTGTTTTTT
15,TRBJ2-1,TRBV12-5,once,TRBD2,CASGLKTSGNNEQFF,TGTGCTAGTGGTTTAAAGACTAGCGGGAACAATGAGCAGTTCTTC
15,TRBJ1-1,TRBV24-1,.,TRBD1,CATSDPGTGDTEAFF,TGTGCCACCAGTGATCCCGGGACAGGGGACACTGAAGCTTTCTTT
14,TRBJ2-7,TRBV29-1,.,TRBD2,CSVTPGLAGDEQYF,TGCAGCGTGACGCCGGGACTAGCGGGAGACGAGCAGTACTTC
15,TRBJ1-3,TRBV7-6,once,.,CASSLVVQGSGTIYF,TGTGCCAGCAGCTTAGTAGTACAGGGCAGCGGCACCATATATTTT
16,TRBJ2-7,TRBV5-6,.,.,CASSLARLGKDYEQYF,TGTGCCAGCAGCCTGGCGAGACTAGGTAAAGATTACGAGCAGTACTTC
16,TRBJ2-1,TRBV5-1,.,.,CASSGPGGAPYNEQFF,TGCGCCAGCAGCGGCCCTGGCGGGGCCCCCTACAATGAGCAGTTCTTC
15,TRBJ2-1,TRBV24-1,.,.,CATSDLEDWGDEQFF,TGTGCCACCAGTGATTTGGAGGACTGGGGGGATGAGCAGTTCTTC
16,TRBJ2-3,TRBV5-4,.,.,CASRPSPGTSTDTQYF,TGTGCCAGCAGACCGAGCCCCGGGACTAGCACAGATACGCAGTATTTT
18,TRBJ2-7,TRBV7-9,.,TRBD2,CASSFPVNSGGSSYEQYF,TGTGCCAGCAGCTTCCCGGTTAATAGCGGGGGCAGCTCCTACGAGCAGTACTTC
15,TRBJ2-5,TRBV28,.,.,CASSLGGNWEETQYF,TGTGCCAGCAGTTTAGGGGGCAATTGGGAAGAGACCCAGTACTTC
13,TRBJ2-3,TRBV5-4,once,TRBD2,CALGGRNTDTQYF,TGTGCCCTGGGGGGGAGAAACACAGATACGCAGTATTTT
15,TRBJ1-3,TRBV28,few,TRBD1,CASRTGGAGGNTIYF,TGTGCCAGCAGGACAGGGGGCGCGGGTGGAAACACCATATATTTT
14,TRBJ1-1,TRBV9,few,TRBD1,CASSVRDRVTEAFF,TGTGCCAGCAGCGTACGGGACAGGGTAACTGAAGCTTTCTTT
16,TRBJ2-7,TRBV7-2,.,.,CASSLVQGAFGYEQYF,TGTGCCAGCAGCTTAGTACAGGGTGCGTTCGGCTACGAGCAGTACTTC
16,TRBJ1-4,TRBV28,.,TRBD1,CASSFGQGLSNEKLFF,TGTGCCAGCAGTTTCGGACAGGGCCTTAGCAATGAAAAACTGTTTTTT
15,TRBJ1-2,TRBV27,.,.,CASSGRGPLNYGYTF,TGTGCCAGCAGTGGCAGGGGACCATTAAACTATGGCTACACCTTC
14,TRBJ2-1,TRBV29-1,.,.,CSASGRGSVDEQFF,TGCAGCGCCTCAGGACGGGGATCAGTTGATGAGCAGTTCTTC
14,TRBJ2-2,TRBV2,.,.,CASSEVGVTGELFF,TGTGCCAGCAGTGAAGTAGGGGTCACCGGGGAGCTGTTTTTT
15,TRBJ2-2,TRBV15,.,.,CATSSYDTYTGELFF,TGTGCCACCAGCTCTTACGACACCTACACCGGGGAGCTGTTTTTT
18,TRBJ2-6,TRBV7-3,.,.,CASSDTGHPYSGANVLTF,TGTGCCAGCAGCGATACGGGACACCCTTACTCTGGGGCCAACGTCCTGACTTTC
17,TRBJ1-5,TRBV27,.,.,CASSLLSHRRSNQPQHF,TGTGCCAGCAGTTTATTGTCCCACAGGAGAAGCAATCAGCCCCAGCATTTT
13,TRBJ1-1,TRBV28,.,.,CASSNPGAGEAFF,TGTGCCAGCAGTAATCCAGGGGCGGGTGAAGCTTTCTTT
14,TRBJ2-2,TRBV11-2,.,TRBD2,CASRFSGRAGELFF,TGTGCCAGCAGATTTAGCGGGAGGGCCGGGGAGCTGTTTTTT
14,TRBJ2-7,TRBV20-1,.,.,CSASRPGLPYEQYF,TGCAGTGCTAGTCGGCCAGGGTTACCCTACGAGCAGTACTTC